The rows below give T cell receptor beta chains drawn from one sample of a study of PD-1 blockade in classical Hodgkin lymphoma. The repertoire was sequenced with immunoSEQ multiplex PCR; TCRdb's copy has only in-frame clones and lacks some. In the table there are around 17,000 clones, 84% of which are singletons. Sequenced material: peripheral blood mononuclear cells (PBMCs). The receptors were gathered from a human donor with classical Hodgkin lymphoma. The CDR3 runs from the conserved cysteine through the conserved F or W.

v_call,j_call,cdr3_aa
TRBV9,TRBJ2-3,CASTNSLAAPDTQYF
TRBV6-5,TRBJ2-7,CASGEHLGEQYF
TRBV11-2,TRBJ1-2,CASSFGPGGYTF
TRBV7-2,TRBJ1-2,CASSLNRNYGYTF
TRBV10-3,TRBJ2-3,CAISQTVGTDTQYF
TRBV6-1,TRBJ2-3,CASSEVGTSGSADTQYF
TRBV10-3,TRBJ2-5,CAISWTEQETQYF
TRBV5-1,TRBJ2-7,CASSLGQIYEQYF
TRBV19,TRBJ2-5,CASGTGRETQYF
TRBV5-1,TRBJ2-2,CASSFSTGQSGELFF
TRBV15,TRBJ2-2,CATSRTIGAGLRTGELFF
TRBV10-3,TRBJ1-1,CAITREGSGDTEAFF
TRBV6-1,TRBJ1-5,CASSDRGGQPQHF
TRBV2,TRBJ2-3,CASSALAPGGDTQYF
TRBV5-1,TRBJ2-4,CASSLDQLGRSLGNIQYF
TRBV6-8,TRBJ2-2,CASSYYQDTGTEHTGELFF
TRBV11-2,TRBJ2-1,CASSLGKHGVNEQFF
TRBV19,TRBJ2-3,CATKEGRVPDTQYF
TRBV4-1,TRBJ2-7,CASSQEGTGLGEQYF
TRBV6-5,TRBJ1-5,CASSSTGGGQPQHF
TRBV4-1,TRBJ2-2,CASSRASGSLGELFF
TRBV14,TRBJ2-7,CASSQHPTGNSEQYF
TRBV5-1,TRBJ2-1,CASSLYDNEQFF
TRBV29-1,TRBJ1-2,CSGGQGDYGYTF
TRBV28,TRBJ2-2,CASSFSDRNTGELFF
TRBV29-1,TRBJ1-2,CSVQTGQANYGYTF
TRBV9,TRBJ2-3,CASTPIGGRTDTQYF
TRBV6-5,TRBJ2-7,CASSRAVSYEQYF
TRBV4-3,TRBJ2-7,CASRSSGEQYF
TRBV5-1,TRBJ2-3,CASSLGGLDTQYF
TRBV19,TRBJ1-3,CASMRFHGSSGNTIYF
TRBV28,TRBJ2-7,CASSLNGPYEQYF
TRBV28,TRBJ2-3,CASSQGKGFFTDTQYF
TRBV6-5,TRBJ1-4,CASSLQGTGKLFF
TRBV19,TRBJ1-2,CASSTGVAGYTF
TRBV6-6,TRBJ2-1,CASSYSGRNNEQFF
TRBV28,TRBJ2-7,CASSSPGQGTYEQYF
TRBV7-2,TRBJ1-5,CASSLVGAGNNQPQHF
TRBV6-1,TRBJ2-1,CASTGGQEVNEQFF
TRBV25-1,TRBJ2-7,CASSAPGGSEQYF
TRBV27,TRBJ1-1,CASSLLRDTEAFF
TRBV27,TRBJ1-5,CASSQNRGHQPQHF
TRBV29-1,TRBJ1-5,CSVTDSNQPQHF
TRBV28,TRBJ2-1,CASSRTSWEYNEQFF
TRBV7-3,TRBJ2-5,CASSLTVAGWETQYF
TRBV27,TRBJ2-3,CASSPGTVTAGDTQYF
TRBV11-1,TRBJ2-3,CASSLDLSGRAIGTDTQYF
TRBV7-3,TRBJ2-5,CASSLMGRLATTQETQYF
TRBV4-2,TRBJ2-1,CASSQGAGLDNNEQFF
TRBV11-3,TRBJ2-7,CASSAGHYEQYF
TRBV2,TRBJ2-7,CASKGASPNYEQYF
TRBV5-6,TRBJ2-4,CASSIQGTKNIQYF
TRBV27,TRBJ1-1,CASSYRAGPSTEAFF
TRBV27,TRBJ2-1,CASSPLGLAADNEQFF
TRBV15,TRBJ2-5,CATSRNLGAEETQYF
TRBV28,TRBJ2-7,CASSLFSYEQYF
TRBV5-1,TRBJ2-7,CASSLGGLAGKPQTEQYF
TRBV27,TRBJ1-5,CASSLGSNQPQHF
TRBV15,TRBJ2-7,CATSGGRTSGSQQYF